This T cell receptor (beta chain) is drawn from a study of blood T cell repertoires in COVID-19 (dated by TCRdb to the early 2020s). For the study in its entirety: The collaborator samples originated in the United States, Italy and Spain and spanned the acute and convalescent phases of COVID-19. Deeply sampled blood TCRbeta repertoires from subjects exposed to, actively infected with, or recovered from COVID-19 were included in the dataset. The samples were drawn from two sources: the first 160 participants of the ongoing ImmuneRACE study, and over 950 subjects contributed by 6 global collaborators. A de-identified subject ID, COVID-19 status, age in years and sex were almost always included in the sample metadata. The repertoires were made available in a free public database intended to serve as a resource for research on the immune response to SARS-CoV-2. Where HLA class I and class II types were available, the types were taken from metadata supplied by the sample provider, not from assay-based typing. The material from the prospective study consisted of cDNA or gDNA derived from T cells, B-cell-depleted T cells, or PBMCs.

In Seattle, one collaborating source enrolled patients while the infection was active and tracked those patients longitudinally over the course of disease. Each collaborating institution followed its own protocols to collect whole blood in K2EDTA tubes. For TCRbeta analysis, collaborator samples were shipped as frozen whole blood, as isolated PBMCs, or as DNA extracted from either sample type. Results and caveats for the whole study, not just this receptor: The quantity of clinical and demographic metadata differed by source and by participant and was supplied without curation.

V was cut back by 8 bases and J by 4 bases, leaving a gap of 14 bases between them. As encoded in the germline V gene, CDR1 is SNHLY while CDR2 is FYNNEI. The CDR3 holds 13 amino acids from the cysteine to the phenylalanine. Solely the CDR3 DNA is kept, with 39 bases framed from the first base. TCRbeta CDR3 regions were amplified from genomic DNA by means of the immunoSEQ Assay, a bias-controlled multiplex PCR. In the original analysis: Nucleated cell counts per sample were estimated from amplification of reference gene primers within the assay. To quantify the absolute abundance of each unique TCRbeta CDR3 rearrangement, sequence reads were collapsed and filtered. For each sample, productive Simpson clonality was calculated as the square root of Simpson's diversity index over productive rearrangements. TCRdb's version of the immuneACCESS table is confined to in-frame rearrangements and falls short of the full clone set. An unresolved V gene accounts for under half of the shortfall where checked; the remainder is of unknown origin. The V and J calls and clone size are taken from that table; D and trimming were inferred from the DNA. The sample contains about 270,000 clones, approximately 87% of them found a single time. The ten largest account for approximately 12% of the sample.

In the case of this clone: Its recognized antigen is unknown. No qualities accompany the bases; no much larger clone lies one base away.

The clonotype comes from a woman in her thirties with COVID-19, enrolled during active disease. This sequence uses TRBV2 and TRBJ1-2; too little of a D gene remains to name it. Sequenced: peripheral blood. The sequence in DNA is TGTGCCAGCGCGGATCAACTTGGCTATGGCTACACCTTC. It is translated as CASADQLGYGYTF.